This T cell receptor beta chain was captured by sequencing in a study of CD8 T cells in Susac syndrome. Study results and caveats: The relatively small number of individuals in the TCR sequencing and HLA analysis was acknowledged by the study.

Sequencing targeted TCR beta in T cells from blood (CD8+ and CD4+). TEMRA cells were FACS-enriched, and CD8+ and CD4+ T cells were isolated negatively. The CDR3 runs to 15 residues. Trimming cost V 3 bases and J 1 base, with 9 bases left between them. Germline lookup yields CDR1 LNHDA and CDR2 SQIVND (reference sequence). RNA amounts of about 0.5 to 1 ug underwent reverse transcription with random hexamers. Amplification of TCR beta CDR3 by immunoSEQ multiplex PCR spanned 54 Vbeta and 13 Jbeta. TCRdb analysed the immunoSEQ multiplex PCR reads with MiXCR anew, one entry per CDR3 protein. The sample lists under 350,000 distinct CDR3 sequences; under 95% were seen once. Of note for this clonotype: Antigen specificity is unknown.

The receptor comes from a human donor with multiple sclerosis. The chain recombines TRBV19 with TRBJ2-2; D remains unclear. Source material: CD4+ T cells from PBMCs. CDR3 in DNA: TGTGCCAGTAGTATCAGTCAGTTGAACACCGGGGAGCTGTTTTTT. This gives the protein CASSISQLNTGELFF.